The rows below give T cell receptor beta chains drawn from one sample of a study. TCRdb re-called the RT-PCR reads with MiXCR, one entry per CDR3 protein. Here the sample spans about 680,000 distinct CDR3 sequences, 11% to 15% being singletons. Sequences were obtained from memory CD4+ T cells from blood. Receptors were obtained from a female donor in good health, serving as a healthy control. Each CDR3 is given with its conserved first and last residue. Fields, in order: V gene, J gene, D gene, clone size, CDR3 DNA, CDR3 protein. A D gene is named only where the DNA matches it firmly. Some rows mark clone size as missing; the rest say once, few, many or name a class of expanded clone.

TRBV7-6	TRBJ1-1	.	few	TGTGCCGGCAGAAACACTGAAGCTTTCTTT	CAGRNTEAFF
TRBV5-1	TRBJ2-1	.	few	TGCGCCAGCAGCTTGGTTAGGGCGGACAATGAGCAGTTCTTC	CASSLVRADNEQFF
TRBV12-3/TRBV12-4	TRBJ1-1	.	.	TGTGCCAGCATCCCCTCCGCCGGGGGGAACACTGAAGCTTTCTTT	CASIPSAGGNTEAFF
TRBV24-1	TRBJ2-1	TRBD1	few	TGTGCCACCAGTGACCAGGGACAGGGGGCTTACAATGAGCAGTTCTTC	CATSDQGQGAYNEQFF
TRBV28	TRBJ2-3	.	.	TGTGCCAGCCTGGCCAGCACAGATACGCAGTATTTT	CASLASTDTQYF
TRBV4-3	TRBJ1-6	TRBD1	few	TGCGCCAGCAGCCAAGAAGCGACAGGGGCCTATAATTCACCCCTCCACTTT	CASSQEATGAYNSPLHF
TRBV20-1	TRBJ2-2	TRBD2	.	TGCAGTGCTAGAGCCGGGACTACGAACACCGGGGAGCTGTTTTTT	CSARAGTTNTGELFF
TRBV28	TRBJ2-3	.	.	TGTGCCATCGAGGGACCCGCAGTAGATACGCAGTATTTT	CAIEGPAVDTQYF
TRBV4-3	TRBJ2-5	TRBD2	many	TGCGCCAGCAGCCGTGGGGTAGCGGGAGATCAGACCCAGTACTTC	CASSRGVAGDQTQYF
TRBV11-2	TRBJ2-5	.	.	TGTGCCAGCAGCTTAGGGAGGGGGAAGACCCAGTACTTC	CASSLGRGKTQYF
TRBV7-2	TRBJ2-1	.	few	TGTGCCAGCAGCTTAGAACAGGGAGACTACAATGAGCAGTTCTTC	CASSLEQGDYNEQFF
TRBV27	TRBJ2-2	.	few	TGTGCCAGCAGTTTACGGGGACTGCCGACCGGGGAGCTGTTTTTT	CASSLRGLPTGELFF
TRBV7-2	TRBJ1-2	.	.	TGTGCCAGCAGCCAGGATGTCGTAGCAGGAGGAGGCTACACCTTC	CASSQDVVAGGGYTF
TRBV12-3/TRBV12-4	TRBJ2-1	.	.	TGTGCCAGCGGAGCCAGGGGGGCCTACAATGAGCAGTTCTTC	CASGARGAYNEQFF
TRBV5-4	TRBJ1-1	TRBD1	few	TGTGCCAGCAGCTCGCGGGGGGACAGGAGCCCGAAGCACACTGAAGCTTTCTTT	CASSSRGDRSPKHTEAFF
TRBV11-1	TRBJ2-5	TRBD2	.	TGTGCCAGCAGTCCTAGCGGGGGCGTCGCGGAGACCCAGTGCTTC	CASSPSGGVAETQCF
TRBV24-1	TRBJ2-1	.	.	TGTGCCACCAGTGGAGTGATAGGCTCCTACAATGAGCAGTTCTTC	CATSGVIGSYNEQFF
TRBV21-1	TRBJ1-5	.	.	TGTGCCAGCAGCCAACTGGGCAGAAACCATCAGCCCCAGCATTTT	CASSQLGRNHQPQHF
TRBV10-1	TRBJ2-3	.	many	TGCGCCAGCAGTGAGTCTCTCACAGATACGCAGTATTTT	CASSESLTDTQYF
TRBV20-1	TRBJ2-3	.	many	TGCAGTGCTTCGGACGGGAGAGGTACAGATACGCAGTATTTT	CSASDGRGTDTQYF
TRBV25-1	TRBJ1-6	.	few	TGTGCCAGCAGTCCCGAAGGGGGAGGCTCCTATAATTCACCCCTCCACTTT	CASSPEGGGSYNSPLHF
TRBV4-2	TRBJ2-7	TRBD2	.	TGTGCCAGCAGCCACAACCGGCGGGGAGGGGAGCAGTACTTC	CASSHNRRGGEQYF
TRBV28	TRBJ1-1	.	.	TGTGCCAGCACCCTCCTCACACAGGGTACTGAAGCTTTCTTT	CASTLLTQGTEAFF
TRBV5-1	TRBJ1-2	TRBD1	few	TGCGCCAGCAGCTTGAAAGGGGGCTTTTATGGCTACACCTTC	CASSLKGGFYGYTF
TRBV5-1	TRBJ2-7	.	many	TGCGCCAGCAGCTTGTTAGGGGACTACGAGCAGTACTTC	CASSLLGDYEQYF
TRBV9	TRBJ2-1	.	few	TGTGCCAGCAGCGTTTCCGGATTCTACAATGAGCAGTTCTTC	CASSVSGFYNEQFF
TRBV5-6	TRBJ1-1	.	.	TGTGCCAGCAGTCAGGCGGTAAGGGCTGAAGCTTTCTTT	CASSQAVRAEAFF
TRBV12-3/TRBV12-4	TRBJ2-7	.	few	TGTGCCAGCAGTTTCAGGGACCACTACGAGCAGTACTTC	CASSFRDHYEQYF
TRBV5-1	TRBJ2-1	TRBD2	many	TGCGCCAGCCGCCGAGCGGGGGGGCCAAGTGAGCAGTTCTTC	CASRRAGGPSEQFF
TRBV7-9	TRBJ1-1	.	many	TGTGCCAGCAGGTCTGAGGCGGGCGAAGCTTTCTTT	CASRSEAGEAFF
TRBV6-2/TRBV6-3	TRBJ1-2	.	.	TGTGCCAGCAGTTACTCCACAGGGAATGGCTACACCTTC	CASSYSTGNGYTF
TRBV6-5	TRBJ2-5	TRBD1	few	TGTGCCAGCAGTTACGGGACAGGGGGCGAAGAGACCCAGTACTTC	CASSYGTGGEETQYF
TRBV30	TRBJ2-1	TRBD2	many	TGTGCCTGGCCGGGACTAGCGCGACCCAATGAGCAGTTCTTC	CAWPGLARPNEQFF
TRBV7-6	TRBJ1-2	.	few	TGTGCCAGCAGCACGACTCCGAGTTTAGCTAACTATGGCTACACCTTC	CASSTTPSLANYGYTF
TRBV29-1	TRBJ1-4	.	many	TGCAGCGTTGAAGACAGGGGCGCTAATGAAAAACTGTTTTTT	CSVEDRGANEKLFF
TRBV20-1	TRBJ1-6	.	.	TGCAGTGCTAGAGATGAGGAGTACACCTATAATTCACCCCTCCACTTT	CSARDEEYTYNSPLHF
TRBV18	TRBJ1-1	TRBD1	few	TGTGCCAGCTCTCGGACAGGGGAGACTGAAGCTTTCTTT	CASSRTGETEAFF
TRBV10-3	TRBJ1-1	TRBD1	few	TGTGCCATCAGTTCGGGACAGGGAGGCACTGAAGCTTTCTTT	CAISSGQGGTEAFF
TRBV5-1	TRBJ1-4	.	few	TGCGCCAGCAGCTTGGGGACGATACCAACTAATGAAAAACTGTTTTTT	CASSLGTIPTNEKLFF
TRBV4-2	TRBJ1-2	TRBD1	.	TGTGCCAGCAGCTCGGGACAGAGCTATTGCTACACCTTC	CASSSGQSYCYTF
TRBV2	TRBJ1-1	.	few	TGTGCCAGCAGTGAAGGCAGGGTCGCTGAAGCTTTCTTT	CASSEGRVAEAFF
TRBV6-1	TRBJ2-3	.	few	TGTGCCAGCAGTGAAAGGGGGGCGTTCGTTCCCACAGATACGCAGTATTTT	CASSERGAFVPTDTQYF
TRBV28	TRBJ2-7	TRBD1	few	TGTGCCAGCAGTCATCGACAGGGTACCTACGAGCAGTACTTC	CASSHRQGTYEQYF
TRBV20-1	TRBJ1-5	.	few	TGCAGTGCTACACAGCACGGTGGCAATCAGCCCCAGCATTTT	CSATQHGGNQPQHF
TRBV7-2	TRBJ2-7	TRBD2	once	TGTGACAGCAGTTACCAGACAGCGCGGGAGGTCCCCTACGAGCAGTACTTC	CDSSYQTAREVPYEQYF
TRBV7-7	TRBJ2-2	.	.	TGTGCCAGCAGCACCAGCCCCACAGGCCCCGGGGGAACCGGGGAGCTGTTTTTT	CASSTSPTGPGGTGELFF
TRBV7-3	TRBJ1-1	.	.	TGTGCCAGCAGCTTAGGGTACCGAATGAACACTGAAGCTTTCTTT	CASSLGYRMNTEAFF
TRBV6-1	TRBJ1-1	.	many	TGTGCCACCCACCCCCGGGAAATGAACACTGAAGCTTTCTTT	CATHPREMNTEAFF
TRBV6-1	TRBJ1-5	.	many	TGTGCCAGCAGGACCTTCACAATTAGCAATCAGCCCCAGCATTTT	CASRTFTISNQPQHF
TRBV28	TRBJ1-2	TRBD1	.	TGTGCCAGCAGTTTCTCCACTCAGGGGGCACGCGGCTACACCTTC	CASSFSTQGARGYTF
TRBV12-3/TRBV12-4	TRBJ1-3	.	many	TGTGCCAGCACCCGGAGCTCTGGAAACACCATATATTTT	CASTRSSGNTIYF
TRBV20-1	TRBJ2-3	.	many	TGCAGTGCTAGCCGGGACACGAGCACAGATACGCAGTATTTT	CSASRDTSTDTQYF
TRBV24-1	TRBJ2-3	TRBD1	.	TGTGCCACCAGTGTCAGAGCGGCAGGGGGCAGGGCAGATACGCAGTATTTT	CATSVRAAGGRADTQYF
TRBV19	TRBJ2-1	.	.	TGTGCCAGTAGTCCTTACAGGGCCAACAATGAGCAGTTCTTC	CASSPYRANNEQFF
TRBV28	TRBJ1-1	TRBD1	few	TGTGCCAGCAGCAATCCACAGGGGCGCATGAACACTGAAGCTTTCTTT	CASSNPQGRMNTEAFF
TRBV7-9	TRBJ2-3	.	.	TGTGCCAGCAGCTTAAGTTCGGATAGCACAGATACGCAGTATTTT	CASSLSSDSTDTQYF
TRBV5-1	TRBJ2-7	.	.	TGCGCCAGCAGCTTGCCGGACCCTACGAGCCCGCAGTACTTC	CASSLPDPTSPQYF
TRBV12-3/TRBV12-4	TRBJ2-7	TRBD2	.	TGTGCCAGCAGTTTGGGGTCCCTAGCGGGAGTGCGTAACGAGCAGTACTTC	CASSLGSLAGVRNEQYF
TRBV28	TRBJ2-3	.	.	TGTGCCAGCAGTTCGAACCATTGGGGCATCTCCACAGATACGCAGTATTTT	CASSSNHWGISTDTQYF
TRBV7-2	TRBJ2-3	TRBD1	.	TGTGCCAGCAGCTTAGTGGGACAGGGTGCAGATACGCAGTATTTT	CASSLVGQGADTQYF